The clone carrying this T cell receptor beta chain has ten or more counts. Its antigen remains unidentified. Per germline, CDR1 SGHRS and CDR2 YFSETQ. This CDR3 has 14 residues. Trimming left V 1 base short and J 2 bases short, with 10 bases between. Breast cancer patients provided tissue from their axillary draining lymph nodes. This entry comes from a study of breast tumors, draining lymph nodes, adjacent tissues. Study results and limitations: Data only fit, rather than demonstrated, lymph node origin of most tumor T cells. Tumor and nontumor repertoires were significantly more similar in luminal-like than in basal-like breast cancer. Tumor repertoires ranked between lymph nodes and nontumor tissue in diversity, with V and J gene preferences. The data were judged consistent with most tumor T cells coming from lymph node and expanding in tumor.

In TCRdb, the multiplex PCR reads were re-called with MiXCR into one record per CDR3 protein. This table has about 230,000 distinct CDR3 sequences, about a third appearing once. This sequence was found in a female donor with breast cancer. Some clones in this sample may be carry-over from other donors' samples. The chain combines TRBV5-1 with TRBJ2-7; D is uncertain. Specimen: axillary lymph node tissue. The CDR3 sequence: CASSLFPDAYEQYF. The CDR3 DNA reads TGCGCCAGCAGCTTGTTTCCAGACGCCTACGAGCAGTACTTC.